Shown below are 20 T cell receptor delta chains from a single sample sequenced in a study of γδ T cells in repeated Plasmodium falciparum infection. TCRdb called clones anew from the multiplex PCR reads with CATT. This table has tens of thousands of delta-chain clones, approximately 1.5% appearing once. Bulk repertoires came from Vgamma9/Vdelta2+ or Vdelta2-negative gammadelta T cells flow-sorted from PBMC. Material: gamma-delta T cells from blood. The source is a pool of human donors (malaria-infected and uninfected, not separated).

Only a few counts were recorded for this clone. This probably arose from a read error, given a far larger clone one base away. This sample includes further DNA sequences coding for the same CDR3. The chain links TRDV2 to TRDJ1; D unresolved. The J gene, not given by TCRdb, was assigned here from a germline match of the nucleotide sequence. Per the germline V gene, CDR1 is GEAIGNYY and CDR2 is EKD. The CDR3 consists of 14 residues. V lost 3 bases, J lost 5 bases, and 15 bases lay in between. CDR3 sequence: CACDFPSLPDKLIF. CDR3 nucleotide sequence: TGTGCCTGTGACTTCCCCTCTCTGCCTGATAAACTCATCTTT.

Turning to this clone: The TCRdb protein, from a much larger clone, departs from this DNA's translation at residue 18, likely by read error; the protein shown derives from the DNA. This chain joins TRDV1 and TRDJ1, with D possibly being TRDD2 or TRDD3 (9 bases each). The J gene is not listed in TCRdb, so it was assigned here from a DNA match to germline. Germline CDR1 and CDR2: TSWWSYY and QGS. The CDR3 contains 23 residues. The V end was cut by 1 base, the J end by 3 bases, with 36 bases between. The CDR3 sequence is CALGEHCCRPSYSYGGYSDKLIF. The CDR3 region has the DNA TGTGCTCTTGGGGAACATTGTTGTAGGCCTTCCTACTCCTACGGGGGATACTCCGATAAACTCATCTTT.

Details on this clone: The translation of this DNA and the TCRdb protein of a much larger clone differ at residue 21, probably owing to a read error; the protein shown here is translated from the DNA. The chain carries TRDV1 and TRDJ1; 13 nucleotides line up with TRDD3. TCRdb records no J gene; here it was assigned by comparing the DNA to germline. Looked up from germline, CDR1 is TSWWSYY and CDR2 is QGS. CDR3 length: 26 amino acids. The CDR3 here is CAIGEGSTLLSSRTGGYGWGTDKLIF. The CDR3 region has the DNA TGTGCTATTGGGGAAGGGTCAACCCTCCTTTCCTCTCGTACTGGGGGATACGGCTGGGGAACCGATAAACTCATCTTT.

This clone was observed a handful of times. The protein TCRdb lists belongs to a much larger clone and differs from this DNA's translation at residue 14, which points to a read error; the protein shown is made from the DNA. CDR3 in amino acids: CALGNWPSHPLNTGKLIF. The CDR3 DNA sequence: TGTGCTCTTGGGAATTGGCCTTCCCACCCCCTTAACACCGGTAAACTCATCTTT. J is TRDJ1 and V is TRDV1, with D maybe TRDD2 (6 bases). The CDR3 runs 18 residues. The V gene's germline CDR1 is TSWWSYY and CDR2 QGS.

In its sample, this clone was seen a few times. For this DNA, TCRdb reports the protein of a much larger clone, which diverges at residue 10, most likely from a read error; the protein presented here is translated directly from the DNA. The V and J genes are TRDV1 and TRDJ1; TRDD3 aligns across 8 bases. The J gene, left out of TCRdb, was set here by checking the DNA against germline. V shed 8 bases, J shed 0 bases, and the junction held 14 bases outside the gene matches. CDR3 length equals 17 residues. CDR1 is TSWWSYY and CDR2 is QGS in the germline V gene. CDR3: CALKKGSWGNYTDKLIF. For the CDR3, the DNA is TGTGCTCTTAAGAAAGGTAGCTGGGGGAATTACACCGATAAACTCATCTTT.

Details on this clone: The protein TCRdb gives is from a much larger clone and does not agree with this DNA's translation at residue 8, likely a read error; the protein shown here comes from the DNA. The chain is built from TRDV2 and TRDJ1; 8 bases line up with TRDD3. Germline assignment: CDR1 GEAIGNYY and CDR2 EKD. The trim removed 3 bases at V and 0 bases at J, leaving 17 bases unmatched. This CDR3 has 19 residues. CDR3 coding DNA: TGTGCCTGTGACCGATTAACTAGGGGATACTTGCAGTACACCGATAAACTCATCTTT. Encoded protein: CACDRLTRGYLQYTDKLIF.

Points on this clone: A read error is the likely source, as a far larger clone sits one nucleotide away. Other DNA sequences in the same sample also yield this CDR3. The chain uses TRDV1 and TRDJ1, with 7 bases identical to TRDD3. With 5 bases clipped from V and 0 bases from J, the junction kept 18 bases outside the gene matches. The CDR3 consists of 19 residues. CDR1 is TSWWSYY and CDR2 is QGS in the germline V gene. The CDR3 region has the DNA TGTGCTCTTGGGAAGGGGCCTGGCATTTGGGGGAGGTACACCGATAAACTCATCTTT. Encoded protein: CALGKGPGIWGRYTDKLIF.

As concerns this clone: For this DNA, TCRdb reports the protein of a much larger clone, which diverges at residue 3, most likely from a read error; the protein presented here is translated directly from the DNA. J is TRDJ1 and V is TRDV1, with 13 positions matching TRDD3. Germline CDR1 reads TSWWSYY; CDR2 reads QGS. CDR3 length: 23 residues. In DNA form, the CDR3 reads TGTGCTTTTGGGGAAAACCCCTCCCACGTACTGGGGGATACGCCAGTGTACACCGATAAACTCATCTTT. Protein sequence: CAFGENPSHVLGDTPVYTDKLIF.

Notes on this clone: This probably arose from a read error, given a far larger clone one base away. Other DNA variants within this sample encode the same CDR3. The chain couples TRDV1 to TRDJ1; 8 bases are shared with TRDD2. Because TCRdb records no J gene, it was assigned here through a match of the DNA to germline. The CDR3 is 33 amino acids. The V and J ends lost 2 bases and 6 bases, in that order; junction bases with no gene match: 62. From germline, CDR1 is TSWWSYY and CDR2 QGS. In DNA form, the CDR3 reads TGTGCTCTTGGGGAAGATACTATAGAAAACAACTTCCTACCCGTTTACTCCTACGAATCCCAAGCCGTGAAAGGGTTCCCAAGCAATAAACTCATCTTT. Translating gives CALGEDTIENNFLPVYSYESQAVKGFPSNKLIF.

This clone appeared many times. A much larger clone lies one base from this, so it may be a read error. This same CDR3 is encoded by further DNA sequences in the sample. Written as DNA, the CDR3 is TGTGCTCTTGGGGAACGTGGGGGGATACTAGTCACCGATAAACTAATCTTT. This translates into CALGERGGILVTDKLIF. The V gene is given as TRDV1, and no J gene call is available; the table names TRDD3, a call not compared with the DNA. Germline-derived CDR1 and CDR2 are TSWWSYY and QGS. This CDR3 spans 17 amino acids.

As for this clone: TCRdb's protein for this DNA is that of a much larger clone and differs from the translation at residue 4, likely a read error; the protein shown is the DNA translation. The V gene is TRDV1, the J gene TRDJ1; 9 bases map to TRDD2. TCRdb leaves out the J gene; it was filled in here by matching the DNA to germline. Germline CDR1 TSWWSYY, CDR2 QGS. The CDR3 spans 20 residues. The ends lost 7 bases at V and 7 bases at J; junction bases unmatched: 28. The CDR3 protein is CALEEPSYQRGSPTPLKLIF. CDR3 in DNA: TGTGCTCTTGAGGAGCCTTCCTACCAGCGGGGATCCCCGACACCTCTTAAACTCATCTTT.

This clone was counted only a few times. Translating this DNA gives a protein that differs at residue 8 from the TCRdb one, which belongs to a much larger clone; a read error is likely, and the protein shown is this translation. V usage is TRDV1 and J usage is TRDJ1, with TRDD3 matching over 11 bases. Matching the DNA to germline supplied the J gene, which TCRdb does not give. Germline V gene lookup returns CDR1 TSWWSYY and CDR2 QGS. There are 21 residues in the CDR3. The junction had 22 bases not matched to a gene; V was cut back by 0 bases and J by 7 bases. CDR3: CALGELFPLDAWGIQVGKLIF. The CDR3 region has the DNA TGTGCTCTTGGGGAACTTTTCCCTCTGGATGCCTGGGGGATACAGGTCGGTAAACTCATCTTT.

This clone has more than one count but fewer than ten. Only one base separates this from a far larger clonotype, so it likely reflects a read error. Other DNA sequences from this sample encode an identical CDR3 as well. The chain uses TRDV1 and TRDJ1, with D perhaps matching TRDD2 (5 bases). CDR3 length equals 14 residues. The V end lost 3 bases, the J end lost 5 bases, and 13 bases lay between the germline ends. In germline, CDR1 is TSWWSYY, CDR2 QGS. The CDR3, as DNA: TGTGCTCTTGGGGACTCCTTCAGACCTGATAAACTCATCTTT. This translates into CALGDSFRPDKLIF.

On this clone: A far larger clone is one nucleotide away, so this likely arose from a read error. The same CDR3 can be traced to other DNA sequences in this sample. This chain joins TRDV1 and TRDJ1, with TRDD3 matching 13 bases. The germline gives CDR1 TSWWSYY, CDR2 QGS. The CDR3 consists of 21 residues. The CDR3 DNA reads TGTGCTCTTGGGGAGGTTAGGGGTAAACTGGGGGATACGCCGGGGACCGATAAGCTCATCTTT. Translated: CALGEVRGKLGDTPGTDKLIF.

The table lists this clone with a few counts. TCRdb records a much larger clone's protein for this DNA, with a difference at residue 5 that likely arises from a read error; the protein given is the translation of the DNA. The chain recombines TRDV1 with TRDJ1; 9 bases map to TRDD2. CDR3 length: 21 amino acids. Germline-derived CDR1 and CDR2 are TSWWSYY and QGS. The trim removed 4 bases at V and 3 bases at J, leaving 24 bases unmatched. DNA of the CDR3: TGTGCTCTTGGGGTGTGCCTTCCTTCCTACGATATGGGTCGGTCCCCCGATAAACTCATCTTT. Translation: CALGVCLPSYDMGRSPDKLIF.

This clone was seen at least ten times. At one of its ends the junction is not consistent with the germline gene, which may arise from a read error. Other DNA sequences of this sample code for an identical CDR3. The chain employs TRDV1 and TRDJ3; D possibly corresponds to TRDD2 (6 bases). The CDR3 spans 22 residues. Germline lookup yields CDR1 TSWWSYY and CDR2 QGS. The CDR3 loop is CALGGLPPGYLPSSWDTRQMFF. The CDR3 coding sequence is TGTGCTCTTGGGGGACTTCCTCCGGGGTACCTACCGAGCTCCTGGGATACCCGACAGATGTTTTTC.

The chain has TRDV3 and TRDJ1, with 7 bases lining up with TRDD3. Germline matching of the DNA provided the J gene here, since TCRdb leaves it blank. The CDR3 runs 19 residues. The junction had 21 bases not matched to a gene; V was cut back by 2 bases and J by 0 bases. Looked up from germline, CDR1 is TVYSNPD and CDR2 is GDNSRS (reference sequence). CDR3 DNA sequence: TGTGCCTTTTGTTCCCTACGTTTTATTGGGGGAGCGTACACCGATAAACTCATCTTT. Translated, it gives CAFCSLRFIGGAYTDKLIF. Based on the CDR3 plus reference TRDV3 and TRDJ1, the full variable domain is CDKVTQSSPDQTVASGSEVVLLCTYDTVYSNPDLFWYRIRPDYSFQFVFYGDNSRSEGADFTQGRFSVKHILTQKAFHLVISPVRTEDSATYYCAFCSLRFIGGAYTDKLIFGKGTRVTVEP.

At least ten counts were recorded for this clone. The chain carries TRDV1 and TRDJ1; 8 nucleotides agree with TRDD3. There are 17 residues in the CDR3. Germline CDR1 TSWWSYY, CDR2 QGS. V shed 0 bases and J 1 base; nucleotides not matched to a gene: 7. CDR3 nucleotides: TGTGCTCTTGGGGAACTAGGGGACTGGGGGGTCACCGATAAACTCATCTTT. Amino acids: CALGELGDWGVTDKLIF.

Details on this clone: Translating this DNA gives a protein that differs at residue 13 from the TCRdb one, which belongs to a much larger clone; a read error is likely, and the protein shown is this translation. The CDR3 here is CACDTVGTDTRQVFF. CDR3 coding DNA: TGTGCCTGTGACACCGTCGGGACGGACACCCGACAGGTGTTTTTC. For the V gene the call is TRDV2; the J gene has no call; TRDD3 reflects the table's D call only, with no check against the DNA. CDR1 is GEAIGNYY and CDR2 is EKD in the germline V gene. The CDR3 spans 15 residues.

Concerning this clone: Given a far larger clone just one base away, this is likely a sequencing read error. The same CDR3 arises from other DNA sequences in this sample as well. The rearrangement joins TRDV1 to TRDJ1; 10 bases match TRDD3. Germline matching of the DNA provided the J gene here, since TCRdb leaves it blank. Germline V gene lookup returns CDR1 TSWWSYY and CDR2 QGS. The CDR3 is made up of 19 amino acids. This CDR3 is CALGELISRWGIDTDKLIF. The CDR3, as DNA: TGTGCCCTTGGGGAACTCATTTCCCGCTGGGGGATAGACACCGATAAACTCATCTTT.